This TCR beta chain is from a study of radiotherapy plus CTLA-4 blockade in lung cancer. As for the study in general: Among enrolled patients, roughly 20% responded and 31% achieved disease control.

With V trimmed by 1 base and J by 7 bases, 6 bases remained unmatched. The germline CDR1 and CDR2 sequences are LGHNA and YNFKEQ. CDR3 length: 15 amino acids. Some clones are missing from TCRdb's copy, which holds only in-frame ones; the method was immunoSEQ multiplex PCR. The table records about 51,000 clones, about three quarters of them present only once. The rearrangement joins TRBV4-2 to TRBJ1-3, with 8 bases aligning to TRBD1. This TCR derives from a human donor with non-small cell lung cancer whose response to radiotherapy plus ipilimumab could not be evaluated. The specimen comprised peripheral blood, sampled from a patient treated with radiotherapy plus ipilimumab. The chain's CDR3 is CASSQATGGRNTIYF. CDR3 DNA: TGTGCCAGCAGCCAAGCTACAGGGGGTAGGAACACCATATATTTT.